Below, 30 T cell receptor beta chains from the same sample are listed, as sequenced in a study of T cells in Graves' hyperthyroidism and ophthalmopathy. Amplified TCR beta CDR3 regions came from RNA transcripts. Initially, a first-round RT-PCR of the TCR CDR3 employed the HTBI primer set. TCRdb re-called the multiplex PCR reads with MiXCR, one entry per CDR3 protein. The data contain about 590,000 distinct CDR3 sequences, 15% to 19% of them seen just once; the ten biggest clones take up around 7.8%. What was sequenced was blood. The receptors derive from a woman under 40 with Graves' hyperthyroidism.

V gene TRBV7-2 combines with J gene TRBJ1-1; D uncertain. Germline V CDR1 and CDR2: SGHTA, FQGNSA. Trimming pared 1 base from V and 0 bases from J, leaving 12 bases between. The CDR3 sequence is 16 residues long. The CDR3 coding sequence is TGTGCCAGCAGCTTAGAGAGCGGGAGGATGAACACTGAAGCTTTCTTT. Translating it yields CASSLESGRMNTEAFF. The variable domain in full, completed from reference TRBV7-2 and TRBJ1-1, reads GAGVSQSPSNKVTEKGKDVELRCDPISGHTALYWYRQSLGQGLEFLIYFQGNSAPDKSGLPSDRFSAERTGGSVSTLTIQRTQQEDSAVYLCASSLESGRMNTEAFFGQGTRLTVV.

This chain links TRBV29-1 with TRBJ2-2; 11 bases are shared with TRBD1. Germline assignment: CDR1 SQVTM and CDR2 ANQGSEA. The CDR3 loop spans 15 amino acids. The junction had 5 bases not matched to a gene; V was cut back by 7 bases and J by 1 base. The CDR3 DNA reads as TGCAGCGCGTGGACAGGGGGCTGGAACACCGGGGAGCTGTTTTTT. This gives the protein CSAWTGGWNTGELFF.

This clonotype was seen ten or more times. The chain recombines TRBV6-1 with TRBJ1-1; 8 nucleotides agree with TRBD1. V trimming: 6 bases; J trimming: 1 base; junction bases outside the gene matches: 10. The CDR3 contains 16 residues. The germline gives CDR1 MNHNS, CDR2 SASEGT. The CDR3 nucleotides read TGTGCCAGCAGCAGGGGGCAGGGGACATGGAACACTGAAGCTTTCTTT. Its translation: CASSRGQGTWNTEAFF.

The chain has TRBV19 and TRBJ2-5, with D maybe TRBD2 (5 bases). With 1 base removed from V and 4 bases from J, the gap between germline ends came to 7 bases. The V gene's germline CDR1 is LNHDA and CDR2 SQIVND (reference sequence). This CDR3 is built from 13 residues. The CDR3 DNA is TGTGCCAGTAGTATAGTAGAGGGAGAGACCCAGTACTTC. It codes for CASSIVEGETQYF.

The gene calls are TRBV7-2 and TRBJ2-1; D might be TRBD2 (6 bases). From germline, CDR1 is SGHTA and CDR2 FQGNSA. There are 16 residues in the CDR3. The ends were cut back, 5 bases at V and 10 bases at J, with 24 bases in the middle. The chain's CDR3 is CASSPSGPQLPLEQFF. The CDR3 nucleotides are TGTGCCAGCAGCCCAAGCGGGCCTCAACTCCCTTTGGAGCAGTTCTTC.

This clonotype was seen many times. This CDR3 reads CSARYTGLHQTQYF. DNA of the CDR3: TGCAGTGCTAGGTATACCGGGCTACACCAGACCCAGTACTTC. The J gene is TRBJ2-5, the V gene TRBV20-1; D is unclear. CDR3 size: 14 residues. V lost 3 bases and J 6 bases, leaving 17 bases between the germline ends. Germline values: CDR1 DFQATT, CDR2 SNEGSKA (reference sequence).

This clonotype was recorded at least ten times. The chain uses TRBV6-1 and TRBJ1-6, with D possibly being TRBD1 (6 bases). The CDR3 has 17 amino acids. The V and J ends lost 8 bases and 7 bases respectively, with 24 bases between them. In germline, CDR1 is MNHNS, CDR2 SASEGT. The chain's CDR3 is CASGDKGGRTLNSPLHF. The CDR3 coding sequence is TGTGCCAGCGGGGACAAAGGCGGCCGAACGCTAAATTCACCCCTCCACTTT.

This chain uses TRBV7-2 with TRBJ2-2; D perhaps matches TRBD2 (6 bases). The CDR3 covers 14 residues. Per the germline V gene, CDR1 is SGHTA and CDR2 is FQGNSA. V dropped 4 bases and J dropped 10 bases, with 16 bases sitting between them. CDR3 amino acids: CASSSTGTEMELFF. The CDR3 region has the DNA TGTGCCAGCAGCTCAACCGGGACTGAAATGGAGCTGTTTTTT.

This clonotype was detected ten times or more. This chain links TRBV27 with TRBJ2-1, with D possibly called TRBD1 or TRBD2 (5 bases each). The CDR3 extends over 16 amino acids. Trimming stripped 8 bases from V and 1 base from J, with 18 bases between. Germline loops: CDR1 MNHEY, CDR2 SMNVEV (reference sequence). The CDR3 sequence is CASPPMGRVSYNEQFF. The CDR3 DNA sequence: TGTGCCAGCCCCCCTATGGGGCGGGTATCCTACAATGAGCAGTTCTTC.

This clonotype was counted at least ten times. CDR3 sequence reads: CASSQEVGGNSGNTIYF. CDR3 bases: TGTGCCAGCAGCCAAGAAGTTGGCGGAAACTCTGGAAACACCATATATTTT. This chain uses TRBV3-1 with TRBJ1-3, with no clear D. Germline CDR1 LGHDT, CDR2 YNNKEL (reference sequence). The CDR3 runs to 17 residues. Trimming removed 0 bases at V and 0 bases at J, with 12 bases between.

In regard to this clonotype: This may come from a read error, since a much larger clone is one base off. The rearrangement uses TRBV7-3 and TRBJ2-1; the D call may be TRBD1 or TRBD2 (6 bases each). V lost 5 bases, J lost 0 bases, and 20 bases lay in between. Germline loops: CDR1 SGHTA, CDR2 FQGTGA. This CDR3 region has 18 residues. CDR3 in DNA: TGTGCCAGCAGCCCCTCCAGCAGGAGGGGGGCCTCCTACAATGAGCAGTTCTTC. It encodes CASSPSSRRGASYNEQFF. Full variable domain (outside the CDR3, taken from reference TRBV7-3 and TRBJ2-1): GAGVSQTPSNKVTEKGKYVELRCDPISGHTALYWYRQSLGQGPEFLIYFQGTGAADDSGLPNDRFFAVRPEGSVSTLKIQRTERGDSAVYLCASSPSSRRGASYNEQFFGPGTRLTVL.

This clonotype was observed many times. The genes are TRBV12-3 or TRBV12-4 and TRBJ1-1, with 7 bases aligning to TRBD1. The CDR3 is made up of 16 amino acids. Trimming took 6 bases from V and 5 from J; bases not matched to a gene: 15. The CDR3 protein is CASRLQGFGGRTEAFF. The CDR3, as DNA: TGTGCCAGCAGATTACAGGGGTTCGGAGGTAGGACTGAAGCTTTCTTT.

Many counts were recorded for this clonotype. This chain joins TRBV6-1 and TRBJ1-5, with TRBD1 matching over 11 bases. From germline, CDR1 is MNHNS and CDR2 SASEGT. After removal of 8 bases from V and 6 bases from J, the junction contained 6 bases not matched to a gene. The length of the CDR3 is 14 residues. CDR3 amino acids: CASWDRGSGQPQHF. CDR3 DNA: TGTGCCAGCTGGGACAGGGGGTCTGGTCAGCCCCAGCATTTT.

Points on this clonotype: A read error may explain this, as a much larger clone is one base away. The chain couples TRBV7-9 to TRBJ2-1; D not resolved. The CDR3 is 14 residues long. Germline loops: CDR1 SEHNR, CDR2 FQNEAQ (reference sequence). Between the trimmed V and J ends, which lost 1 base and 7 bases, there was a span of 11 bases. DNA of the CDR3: TGTGCCAGCAGCTTAGGCGTAGGGAAGAATGAGCAGTTCTTC. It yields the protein CASSLGVGKNEQFF.

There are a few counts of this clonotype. The CDR3 coding sequence is TGTGCCAGCAGCTTAAGTACGGGACCGTCCTACGAGCAGTACTTC. Translated: CASSLSTGPSYEQYF. V gene TRBV7-3 combines with J gene TRBJ2-7; TRBD1 or TRBD2 may be the D gene (5 bases each). Germline CDR1 is SGHTA and CDR2 is FQGTGA. Trimming left V 1 base short and J 1 base short, with 11 bases between. The CDR3 is 15 residues long.

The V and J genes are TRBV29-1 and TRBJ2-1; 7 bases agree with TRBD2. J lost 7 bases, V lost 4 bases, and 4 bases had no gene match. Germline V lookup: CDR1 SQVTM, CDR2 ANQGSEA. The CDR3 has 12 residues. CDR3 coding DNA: TGCAGCGTTGTTCCTAGCGGAAATGAGCAGTTCTTC. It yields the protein CSVVPSGNEQFF.

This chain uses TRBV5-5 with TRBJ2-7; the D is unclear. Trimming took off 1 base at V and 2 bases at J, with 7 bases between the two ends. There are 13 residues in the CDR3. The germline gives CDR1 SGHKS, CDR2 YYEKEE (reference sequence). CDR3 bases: TGTGCCAGCAGCTTGCCCCAAACCTACGAGCAGTACTTC. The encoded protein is CASSLPQTYEQYF.

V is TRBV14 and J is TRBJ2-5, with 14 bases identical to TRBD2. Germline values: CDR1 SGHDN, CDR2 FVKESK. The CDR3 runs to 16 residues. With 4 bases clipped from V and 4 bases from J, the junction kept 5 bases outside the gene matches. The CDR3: CASSPLGLAGAETQYF. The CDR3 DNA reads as TGTGCCAGCAGCCCCCTGGGACTAGCGGGAGCAGAGACCCAGTACTTC.

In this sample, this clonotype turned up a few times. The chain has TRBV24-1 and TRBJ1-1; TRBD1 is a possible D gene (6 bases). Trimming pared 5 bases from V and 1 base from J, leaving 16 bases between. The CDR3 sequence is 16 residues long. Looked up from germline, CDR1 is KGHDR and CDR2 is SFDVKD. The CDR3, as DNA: TGTGCCACCAGTGTCCGCAACCCAGGGGAGAACACTGAAGCTTTCTTT. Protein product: CATSVRNPGENTEAFF.

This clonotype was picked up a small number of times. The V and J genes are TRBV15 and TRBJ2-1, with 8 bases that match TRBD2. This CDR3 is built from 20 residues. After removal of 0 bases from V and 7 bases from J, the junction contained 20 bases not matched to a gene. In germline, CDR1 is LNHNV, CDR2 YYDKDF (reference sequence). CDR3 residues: CATSRDIISFPAGVGNEQFF. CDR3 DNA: TGTGCCACCAGCAGAGATATAATATCGTTTCCAGCGGGAGTCGGGAATGAGCAGTTCTTC.

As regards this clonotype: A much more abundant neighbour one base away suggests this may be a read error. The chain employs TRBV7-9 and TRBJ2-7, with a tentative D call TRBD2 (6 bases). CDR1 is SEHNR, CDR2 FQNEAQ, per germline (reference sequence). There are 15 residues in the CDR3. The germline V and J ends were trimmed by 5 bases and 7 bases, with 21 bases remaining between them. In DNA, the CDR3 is TGTGCCAGCAGCCTGGGGACTGCCGACGGGGATGAGCAGTACTTC. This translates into CASSLGTADGDEQYF.

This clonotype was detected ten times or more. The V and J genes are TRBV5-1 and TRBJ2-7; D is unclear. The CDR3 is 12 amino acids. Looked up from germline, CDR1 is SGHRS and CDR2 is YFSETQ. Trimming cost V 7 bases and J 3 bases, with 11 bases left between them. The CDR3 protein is CASLRGSYEQYF. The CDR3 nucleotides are TGCGCCAGCCTGCGCGGCAGCTACGAGCAGTACTTC.

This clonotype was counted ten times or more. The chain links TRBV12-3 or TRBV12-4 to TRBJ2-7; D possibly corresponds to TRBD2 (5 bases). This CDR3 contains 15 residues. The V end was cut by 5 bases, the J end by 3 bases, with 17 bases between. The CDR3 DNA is TGTGCCAGCAGTCCCCTTACGGCAGGAGGCTACGAGCAGTACTTC. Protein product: CASSPLTAGGYEQYF.

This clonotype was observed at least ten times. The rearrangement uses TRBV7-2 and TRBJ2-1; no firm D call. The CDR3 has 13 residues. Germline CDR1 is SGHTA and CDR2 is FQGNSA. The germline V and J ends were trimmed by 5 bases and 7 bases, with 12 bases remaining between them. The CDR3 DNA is TGTGCCAGCAGCCGAATTAGAGATAATGAGCAGTTCTTC. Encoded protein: CASSRIRDNEQFF.

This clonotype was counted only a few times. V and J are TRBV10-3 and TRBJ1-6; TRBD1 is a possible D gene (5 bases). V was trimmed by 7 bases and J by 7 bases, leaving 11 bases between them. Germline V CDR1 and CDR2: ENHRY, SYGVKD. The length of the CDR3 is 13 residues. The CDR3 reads CAIKGPGNSPLHF. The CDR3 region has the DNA TGTGCCATCAAGGGACCCGGGAATTCACCCCTCCACTTT.

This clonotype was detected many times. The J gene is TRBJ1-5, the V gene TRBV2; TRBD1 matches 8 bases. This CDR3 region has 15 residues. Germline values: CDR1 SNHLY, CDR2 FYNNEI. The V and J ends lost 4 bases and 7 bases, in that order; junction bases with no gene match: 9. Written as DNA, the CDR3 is TGTGCCAGCAGTGTTGTACAGGGGGTCGGGCAGCCCCAGCATTTT. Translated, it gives CASSVVQGVGQPQHF.

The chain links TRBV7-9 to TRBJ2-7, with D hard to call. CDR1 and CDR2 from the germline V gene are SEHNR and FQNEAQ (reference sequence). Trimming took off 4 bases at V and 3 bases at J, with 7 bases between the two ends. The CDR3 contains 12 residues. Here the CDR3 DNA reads TGTGCCAGCAGCTCCCAATTCTACGAGCAGTACTTC. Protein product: CASSSQFYEQYF.

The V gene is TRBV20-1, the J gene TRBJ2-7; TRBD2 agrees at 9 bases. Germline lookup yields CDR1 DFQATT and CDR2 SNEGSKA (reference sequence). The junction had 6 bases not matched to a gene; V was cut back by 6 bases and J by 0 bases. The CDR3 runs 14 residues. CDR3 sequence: CSAAGLAPSYEQYF. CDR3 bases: TGCAGTGCCGCGGGACTAGCACCCTCCTACGAGCAGTACTTC.

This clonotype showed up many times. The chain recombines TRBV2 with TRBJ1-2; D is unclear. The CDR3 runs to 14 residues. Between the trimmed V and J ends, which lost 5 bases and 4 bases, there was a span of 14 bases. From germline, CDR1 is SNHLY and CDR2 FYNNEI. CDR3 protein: CASSPQDSGYGYTF. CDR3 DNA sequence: TGTGCCAGCAGTCCACAAGATTCGGGCTATGGCTACACCTTC.

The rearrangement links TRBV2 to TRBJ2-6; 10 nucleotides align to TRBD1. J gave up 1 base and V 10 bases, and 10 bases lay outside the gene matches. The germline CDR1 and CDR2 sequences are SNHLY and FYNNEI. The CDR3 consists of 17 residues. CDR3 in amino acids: CAIRQGATLSGANVLTF. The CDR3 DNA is TGTGCCATAAGACAGGGGGCGACCTTATCTGGGGCCAACGTCCTGACTTTC.